Listed here is a single TCR beta chain. The data were obtained in a study of blood T cell repertoires in COVID-19. Background on the study: The study drew acute and convalescent COVID-19 samples from the United States, Italy and Spain. The cDNA or gDNA used as material had been derived from T cells, B-cell-depleted T cells, or PBMCs.

The CDR3 extends over 14 amino acids. With 6 bases removed from V and 4 bases from J, the gap between germline ends came to 13 bases. CDR1 is LNHDA, CDR2 SQIVND, per germline (reference sequence). The authors' processing: Amplified reference gene primers provided the basis for estimating nucleated cell counts. Here immunoSEQ multiplex PCR was the method, and the copy in TCRdb shows in-frame clones only, minus some. V, J and clone size reflect that table, while D and trimming were determined from the DNA. The sample holds about 36,000 clones; around nine tenths are singletons and the top ten take about 2.3%.

This chain connects TRBV19 to TRBJ2-1; the D gene is possibly TRBD2 (7 bases). Sequences were obtained from peripheral blood. The TCR comes from a human donor in a cohort sampled during active COVID-19. The CDR3 here is CASRGGGLYNEQFF. The CDR3 coding sequence is TGTGCCAGTAGGGGCGGGGGCCTTTACAATGAGCAGTTCTTC.